This T cell receptor (beta chain) was retrieved from a study of T cells in Graves' hyperthyroidism and ophthalmopathy. Overall study findings and caveats: Blood also held most thyroid clonotypes expanded beyond 0.001.

TCR beta CDR3 sequences were amplified from RNA transcripts. An initial round of RT-PCR targeting the TCR CDR3 relied on the HTBI primer set. TCRdb reanalysed the multiplex PCR reads using MiXCR and keeps one entry per CDR3 protein. Altogether hundreds of thousands of distinct CDR3 sequences are present, approximately 19% being singletons, with the ten largest covering approximately 15%. CDR1 and CDR2 (germline): SQVTM, ANQGSEA. This CDR3 is built from 16 residues. Trimming left V 3 bases short and J 1 base short, with 18 bases between. Notes on this clonotype: Its antigen is undetermined.

The clonotype was recovered from a woman between 50 and 59 years old with Graves' hyperthyroidism that later progressed to Graves' ophthalmopathy. The sample taken for sequencing was blood. V is TRBV29-1 and J is TRBJ2-5; D might be TRBD1 or TRBD2, each matching 5 bases. The CDR3 nucleotides read TGCAGCGTTGATAACTCCAAGTGGGGACCCCAAGAGACCCAGTACTTC. This codes for CSVDNSKWGPQETQYF.